This T cell receptor (beta chain) was found in a study of CD8+ T cells in alopecia areata. V was pared by 2 bases and J by 2 bases, with 10 bases between. The V gene's germline CDR1 is MGHRA and CDR2 YSYEKL. This CDR3 has 15 residues. Extraction and reverse transcription of RNA yielded cDNA as the sequencing template. Profiled with immunoSEQ multiplex PCR; TCRdb holds only in-frame clones, not every one. The data contain 200,000 to 250,000 clones, 50% to 65% of them singletons. This clone was recorded a few times. The antigen is not known. Study-level points and caveats: Sequencing of scalp tissue also captures the resident alphabeta T cells of normal skin.

J is TRBJ1-5 and V is TRBV4-1, with D maybe TRBD1 (5 bases). The sequence derives from a human donor with alopecia areata. The starting material was CD4+ T cells sorted from blood, obtained at week 0. DNA for the CDR3: TGCGCCAGCAGCCAACAGGGTTTGGGCAATCAGCCCCAGCATTTT. Translating it yields CASSQQGLGNQPQHF.